These T cell receptor beta chains were read from a single sample in a study of beta chain features in type 1 diabetes. Sequenced by immunoSEQ multiplex PCR; TCRdb stores in-frame clones only, minus some. The sample carries 430,000 or so clones, roughly 11% recorded once. Sequenced material: naive CD4+ T cells from blood. The receptor source for this set is a woman aged 18-29 years in good health. The CDR3 runs from the conserved cysteine through the conserved F or W. D genes are given only for firm matches. Where a row states a size, it is once, few, many or the class of an expanded clone; other rows omit it.

v_call: TRBV7-3
d_call: NA
j_call: TRBJ2-5
clone_size: NA
cdr3_aa: CASSSMPQETQYF
cdr3_nt: TGTGCCAGCAGCTCCATGCCGCAAGAGACCCAGTACTTC

v_call: TRBV19
d_call: NA
j_call: TRBJ1-5
clone_size: NA
cdr3_aa: CASKRTVDSNQPQHF
cdr3_nt: TGTGCCAGTAAGAGAACAGTGGATAGCAATCAGCCCCAGCATTTT

v_call: TRBV28
d_call: NA
j_call: TRBJ2-5
clone_size: NA
cdr3_aa: CASSLLPPRITNQETQYF
cdr3_nt: TGTGCCAGCAGTTTACTGCCCCCAAGAATAACCAATCAAGAGACCCAGTACTTC

v_call: TRBV15
d_call: TRBD1
j_call: TRBJ2-5
clone_size: NA
cdr3_aa: CATSRGGQGSQETQYF
cdr3_nt: TGTGCCACCAGCAGAGGGGGACAGGGGAGCCAAGAGACCCAGTACTTC

v_call: TRBV11-3
d_call: NA
j_call: TRBJ1-3
clone_size: NA
cdr3_aa: CASSRGDISGNTIYF
cdr3_nt: TGTGCCAGCAGCCGAGGGGACATCTCTGGAAACACCATATATTTT

v_call: TRBV7-9
d_call: TRBD1
j_call: TRBJ2-2
clone_size: NA
cdr3_aa: CASSLPRGGSTGELFF
cdr3_nt: TGTGCCAGCAGCCTCCCCCGAGGGGGCAGTACCGGGGAGCTGTTTTTT

v_call: TRBV4-1
d_call: NA
j_call: TRBJ1-5
clone_size: few
cdr3_aa: CASSQVGAINQPQHF
cdr3_nt: TGCGCCAGCAGCCAAGTAGGAGCTATCAATCAGCCCCAGCATTTT

v_call: TRBV30
d_call: NA
j_call: TRBJ2-3
clone_size: few
cdr3_aa: CAWSPGTDTQYF
cdr3_nt: TGTGCCTGGAGCCCGGGGACAGATACGCAGTATTTT

v_call: TRBV12-5
d_call: NA
j_call: TRBJ2-5
clone_size: NA
cdr3_aa: CASGFSQETQYF
cdr3_nt: TGTGCTAGTGGTTTTTCCCAGGAGACCCAGTACTTC

v_call: TRBV15
d_call: NA
j_call: TRBJ2-1
clone_size: few
cdr3_aa: CATSRVGEQFF
cdr3_nt: TGTGCCACCAGCAGAGTGGGTGAGCAGTTCTTC

v_call: TRBV29-1
d_call: NA
j_call: TRBJ1-1
clone_size: few
cdr3_aa: CSVLVNTEAFF
cdr3_nt: TGCAGCGTTCTGGTGAACACTGAAGCTTTCTTT

v_call: TRBV30
d_call: NA
j_call: TRBJ1-2
clone_size: few
cdr3_aa: CAWAPAGYGYTF
cdr3_nt: TGTGCCTGGGCTCCGGCAGGCTATGGCTACACCTTC

v_call: TRBV2
d_call: NA
j_call: TRBJ1-5
clone_size: NA
cdr3_aa: CASSPHTGNQPQHF
cdr3_nt: TGTGCCAGCAGTCCCCACACGGGCAATCAGCCCCAGCATTTT

v_call: TRBV29-1
d_call: TRBD1
j_call: TRBJ1-1
clone_size: NA
cdr3_aa: CSGGRGQATEAFF
cdr3_nt: TGCAGCGGGGGGAGAGGACAGGCCACTGAAGCTTTCTTT

v_call: TRBV5-1
d_call: NA
j_call: TRBJ2-5
clone_size: NA
cdr3_aa: CASSLATGKGETQYF
cdr3_nt: TGCGCCAGCAGCTTGGCCACAGGGAAGGGTGAGACCCAGTACTTC

v_call: TRBV7-2
d_call: TRBD1
j_call: TRBJ2-3
clone_size: few
cdr3_aa: CASSFRGRPDTQYF
cdr3_nt: TGTGCCAGCAGCTTCAGGGGGCGCCCCGATACGCAGTATTTT

v_call: TRBV20-1
d_call: TRBD1
j_call: TRBJ1-1
clone_size: NA
cdr3_aa: CSARIRGTAFF
cdr3_nt: TGCAGTGCTAGAATCAGGGGGACAGCTTTCTTT

v_call: TRBV7-8
d_call: TRBD1
j_call: TRBJ1-6
clone_size: NA
cdr3_aa: CASSLELQGNSPLHF
cdr3_nt: TGTGCCAGCAGCTTAGAATTACAGGGGAATTCACCCCTCCACTTT

v_call: TRBV7-2
d_call: NA
j_call: TRBJ2-6
clone_size: few
cdr3_aa: CASSTTGTGANVLTF
cdr3_nt: TGTGCCAGCAGCACCACAGGGACTGGGGCCAACGTCCTGACTTTC

v_call: TRBV9
d_call: NA
j_call: TRBJ1-2
clone_size: NA
cdr3_aa: CASSEDKGDFNYGYTF
cdr3_nt: TGTGCCAGCAGCGAGGACAAGGGTGACTTCAACTATGGCTACACCTTC

v_call: TRBV20-1
d_call: NA
j_call: TRBJ1-1
clone_size: NA
cdr3_aa: CSGSATEAFF
cdr3_nt: TGCAGTGGGTCCGCCACTGAAGCTTTCTTT

v_call: TRBV30
d_call: NA
j_call: TRBJ1-3
clone_size: few
cdr3_aa: CACTGTARGNTIYF
cdr3_nt: TGTGCCTGTACAGGGACGGCTCGAGGAAACACCATATATTTT

v_call: TRBV7-2
d_call: TRBD2
j_call: TRBJ2-3
clone_size: NA
cdr3_aa: CASSSLAGATDTQYF
cdr3_nt: TGTGCCAGCAGCTCACTAGCGGGGGCCACAGATACGCAGTATTTT

v_call: TRBV18
d_call: NA
j_call: TRBJ2-5
clone_size: NA
cdr3_aa: CASSPRIGQETQYF
cdr3_nt: TGTGCCAGCTCACCACGTATCGGCCAAGAGACCCAGTACTTC